This T cell receptor beta chain was captured by sequencing in a study of blood T cell repertoires in COVID-19. The CDR3 sequence is 15 residues long. Germline values: CDR1 SNHLY, CDR2 FYNNEI. Trimming removed 6 bases from V and 1 base from J; junction bases left unmatched: 3. Generated by immunoSEQ multiplex PCR, the TCRdb table keeps only in-frame clones and is missing some. The sample includes about 470,000 clones, roughly 87% of them seen just once. Specimen: PBMCs or T cells enriched from blood (not recorded which). The receptor was derived from a woman between 18 and 29 years old who had recovered from COVID-19. The chain recombines TRBV2 with TRBJ2-1; 10 bases line up with TRBD2. CDR3 residues: CASRERGGSYNEQFF. Here the CDR3 DNA reads TGTGCCAGCAGGGAGCGGGGGGGGTCCTACAATGAGCAGTTCTTC.